What follows describes a single T cell receptor beta chain. Its antigen remains unidentified. The data were obtained in a study of monozygotic twins with inflammatory bowel disease. Blood (under 2.6 ml) was collected from every donor individually. Researchers generated cDNA in eight separate reactions per sample. Template switching added UMIs carrying a 6-nucleotide sample barcode. TCRdb reprocessed the 5' RACE reads, keeping one entry per CDR3 protein, no DNA. Its clone listing holds about 210,000 distinct CDR3 sequences. Whole-study findings and limits: The inverse Simpson measure of TCRbeta diversity was lower in IBD patients than in healthy co-twins.

The CDR3 is made up of 14 amino acids. From germline, CDR1 is SGHRS and CDR2 YFSETQ. V is TRBV5-1 and J is TRBJ2-5. Material: blood. This clonotype was obtained from a human donor with ulcerative colitis or Crohn's disease, or a healthy co-twin of an affected twin (not recorded which). CDR3 sequence reads: CASSSGVPQETQYF.